Sequencing of this T cell receptor (beta chain) was carried out in a study of blood T cell repertoires in COVID-19. Study details: T cells, B-cell-depleted T cells, or PBMCs provided the cDNA or gDNA that served as material.

During active infection, Seattle patients enrolled and were then monitored through disease. The CDR3 length is 13 residues. CDR1 SNHLY and CDR2 FYNNEI come from the germline V gene. V was pared by 6 bases and J by 5 bases, with 4 bases of the junction left unmatched. Original data processing: Amplification from reference gene primers served as the basis for estimated nucleated cell counts. Generated by immunoSEQ multiplex PCR, the TCRdb table keeps only in-frame clones and is missing some. The V and J calls and clone size are taken from that table; D and trimming were inferred from the DNA. The sample contains 90,000 or so clones, around nine tenths of which appear only once.

Sequences were obtained from peripheral blood. This chain links TRBV2 with TRBJ2-5; 9 bases are a match to TRBD2. This clonotype originated in a woman aged 55-70 years with COVID-19, enrolled during active disease. The CDR3 DNA reads TGTGCCAGCAGGCGGGGGGGCTTCGAGACCCAGTACTTC. It encodes CASRRGGFETQYF.